These 16 T cell receptor beta chains were all obtained from the same sample, sequenced in a study of T-cell reconstitution after alpha-beta-depleted transplantation in children. Unique molecular identifiers were built into the TCRbeta library. TCRdb analysed the PCR reads with MiXCR anew, one entry per CDR3 protein. The profile shows roughly 350,000 distinct CDR3 sequences, approximately 10% of them singletons. Specimen: PBMCs from the stem cell graft donor, collected from the stem cell graft. Receptors originate from a human donor who donated a stem cell graft to a child with acute lymphoblastic leukemia.

V is TRBV10-3 and J is TRBJ2-3; D is tentatively TRBD1 or TRBD2 (5 bases each). CDR1 and CDR2 from the germline V gene are ENHRY and SYGVKD. The CDR3 has 13 residues. The V end was cut by 7 bases, the J end by 3 bases, with 11 bases between. CDR3 bases: TGTGCCATCAAACTAGGGGCAACAGATACGCAGTATTTT. Its translation is CAIKLGATDTQYF.

This clonotype was seen ten or more times. The chain links TRBV20-1 to TRBJ2-3; perhaps TRBD2 as D (6 bases). Germline loops: CDR1 DFQATT, CDR2 SNEGSKA (reference sequence). The CDR3 extends over 14 amino acids. V shed 4 bases and J shed 0 bases, with 11 bases lying between them. This CDR3 is CSAKPGASTDTQYF. The CDR3 DNA is TGCAGTGCTAAACCGGGAGCTAGCACAGATACGCAGTATTTT.

The table lists this clonotype with a few counts. The chain joins TRBV12-3 or TRBV12-4 to TRBJ2-3, with 14 bases lining up with TRBD2. With 6 bases clipped from V and 3 bases from J, the junction kept 11 bases outside the gene matches. CDR3 size: 18 residues. CDR3 protein: CASRLGTSGSTGTDTQYF. For the CDR3, the DNA is TGTGCCAGCAGACTCGGGACTAGCGGGAGCACCGGGACAGATACGCAGTATTTT.

V usage is TRBV2 and J usage is TRBJ1-2; TRBD1 matches at 8 bases. The CDR3 is 16 amino acids. CDR1 is SNHLY and CDR2 is FYNNEI in the germline V gene. With V trimmed by 5 bases and J by 3 bases, 11 bases remained unmatched. CDR3 sequence: CASSPSRQGSYYGYTF. CDR3 sequence (DNA): TGTGCCAGCAGTCCCTCCCGACAGGGGAGTTACTATGGCTACACCTTC.

This chain links TRBV7-8 with TRBJ2-1; TRBD2 is a possible D gene (6 bases). Germline loops: CDR1 SGHVS, CDR2 FQNEAQ. This CDR3 region has 15 residues. The ends were cut back, 5 bases at V and 4 bases at J, with 15 bases in the middle. This CDR3 reads CASSRLGGEYNEQFF. The CDR3 region has the DNA TGTGCCAGCAGCCGACTCGGCGGGGAGTACAATGAGCAGTTCTTC.

V gene TRBV7-2 combines with J gene TRBJ2-5, with D perhaps matching TRBD2 (6 bases). V was pared by 5 bases and J by 2 bases, with 9 bases between. The CDR3 sequence is 13 residues long. CDR1 is SGHTA and CDR2 is FQGNSA in the germline V gene. The CDR3 nucleotides are TGTGCCAGCAGCCGGGACTTTCAAGAGACCCAGTACTTC. This translates into CASSRDFQETQYF.

The CDR3 loop reads CASSYRTPLLNTEAFF. In DNA, the CDR3 is TGTGCCAGCAGCTACCGGACACCTCTGCTGAACACTGAAGCTTTCTTT. The chain combines TRBV14 with TRBJ1-1, with a weak D call TRBD1 (5 bases). CDR1 and CDR2 from the germline V gene are SGHDN and FVKESK. This CDR3 has 16 residues. V lost 5 bases and J lost 0, with 16 bases in between.

This clonotype was observed at least ten times. The chain joins TRBV7-9 to TRBJ1-1; D is unclear. V gave up 5 bases and J gave up 4 bases, with 8 bases separating them. CDR3 size: 12 residues. CDR1 and CDR2 (germline): SEHNR, FQNEAQ (reference sequence). CDR3 protein: CASSPRTTEAFF. Written as DNA, the CDR3 is TGTGCCAGCAGCCCGAGAACCACTGAAGCTTTCTTT.

This clonotype was picked up a small number of times. The chain employs TRBV29-1 and TRBJ1-1; D not certain. This CDR3 contains 16 residues. CDR1 is SQVTM, CDR2 ANQGSEA, per germline. The V end lost 2 bases, the J end lost 1 base, and 17 bases lay between the germline ends. CDR3 DNA: TGCAGCGTTGAATGGCTTCTACATCCGCAGAACACTGAAGCTTTCTTT. The encoded protein is CSVEWLLHPQNTEAFF.

Only a few counts were recorded for this clonotype. This chain joins TRBV7-2 and TRBJ1-1, with 7 bases fitting TRBD1. The V gene's germline CDR1 is SGHTA and CDR2 FQGNSA. V shed 5 bases, J shed 8 bases, and the junction held 8 bases outside the gene matches. This CDR3 has 13 residues. Here the CDR3 DNA reads TGTGCCAGCAGCATCCTTCCGGGACAGGAAGCTTTCTTT. The encoded protein is CASSILPGQEAFF. The complete variable domain, with remaining parts taken from reference TRBV7-2 and TRBJ1-1, reads GAGVSQSPSNKVTEKGKDVELRCDPISGHTALYWYRQSLGQGLEFLIYFQGNSAPDKSGLPSDRFSAERTGGSVSTLTIQRTQQEDSAVYLCASSILPGQEAFFGQGTRLTVV.

This chain joins TRBV30 and TRBJ1-5, with unresolved D. Trimming removed 2 bases at V and 3 bases at J, with 17 bases between. CDR1 is GTSNPN, CDR2 SVGIG, per germline (reference sequence). The CDR3 is 16 residues long. For the CDR3, the DNA is TGTGCCTGGAGTCTGGGCCCAGGATTTGACAATCAGCCCCAGCATTTT. Its translation is CAWSLGPGFDNQPQHF. The full variable domain, with the rest looked up from reference TRBV30 and TRBJ1-5, is SQTIHQWPATLVQPVGSPLSLECTVEGTSNPNLYWYRQAAGRGLQLLFYSVGIGQISSEVPQNLSASRPQDRQFILSSKKLLLSDSGFYLCAWSLGPGFDNQPQHFGDGTRLSIL.

The sample holds many counts of this clonotype. The chain uses TRBV12-3 or TRBV12-4 and TRBJ1-1; no clear D gene. The germline V and J ends were trimmed by 3 bases and 0 bases, with 5 bases remaining between them. The CDR3 covers 13 residues. The CDR3 DNA reads TGTGCCAGCAGTTTGCTCCTGAACACTGAAGCTTTCTTT. Its translation is CASSLLLNTEAFF.

The V and J genes are TRBV12-3 or TRBV12-4 and TRBJ1-3; no definite D call. V lost 3 bases and J lost 1, with 19 bases in between. The CDR3 has 18 amino acids. DNA for the CDR3: TGTGCCAGCAGTTTCCAGGTCGGGGTAGAGGGTTCTGGAAACACCATATATTTT. Translated, it gives CASSFQVGVEGSGNTIYF.

The chain combines TRBV3-1 with TRBJ1-6, with 8 bases identical to TRBD1. This CDR3 is 15 amino acids long. The V segment lost 0 bases and the J segment 9 bases; nucleotides outside the gene matches: 4. Germline V gene sequence: CDR1 LGHDT, CDR2 YNNKEL (reference sequence). CDR3 sequence (DNA): TGTGCCAGCAGCCAAGATTCAGGGGGCGTTTCACCCCTCCACTTT. It specifies CASSQDSGGVSPLHF. Together with reference TRBV3-1 and TRBJ1-6, the CDR3 gives the full variable domain: DTAVSQTPKYLVTQMGNDKSIKCEQNLGHDTMYWYKQDSKKFLKIMFSYNNKELIINETVPNRFSPKSPDKAHLNLHINSLELGDSAVYFCASSQDSGGVSPLHFGNGTRLTVT.

This chain joins TRBV7-3 and TRBJ2-1, with a weak D call TRBD2 (7 bases). Germline CDR1 is SGHTA and CDR2 is FQGTGA. Trimming cost V 5 bases and J 8 bases, with 25 bases left between them. The CDR3 has 17 amino acids. The CDR3 sequence: CASSLGPIAGGGDEQFF. CDR3 sequence (DNA): TGTGCCAGCAGCCTGGGGCCTATAGCGGGTGGGGGCGATGAGCAGTTCTTC.

J is TRBJ2-2 and V is TRBV12-3 or TRBV12-4; the D gene could be TRBD1 or TRBD2 (5 bases each). V lost 6 bases, J lost 4 bases, and 21 bases lay in between. The CDR3 covers 17 residues. The CDR3 here is CASSQRLPGLVTGELFF. Here the CDR3 DNA reads TGTGCCAGCAGCCAAAGACTACCGGGGCTTGTCACCGGGGAGCTGTTTTTT.